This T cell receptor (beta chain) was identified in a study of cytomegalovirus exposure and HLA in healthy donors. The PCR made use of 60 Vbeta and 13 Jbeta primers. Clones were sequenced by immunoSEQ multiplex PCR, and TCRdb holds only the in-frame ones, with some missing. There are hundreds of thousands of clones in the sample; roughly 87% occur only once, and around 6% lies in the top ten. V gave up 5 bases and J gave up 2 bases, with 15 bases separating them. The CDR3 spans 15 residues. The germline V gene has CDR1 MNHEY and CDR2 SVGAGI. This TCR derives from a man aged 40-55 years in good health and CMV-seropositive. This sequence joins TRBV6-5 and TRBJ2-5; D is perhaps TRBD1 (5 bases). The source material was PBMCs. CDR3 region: CASSNPLGVQETQYF. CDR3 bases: TGTGCCAGCAGTAACCCCTTAGGGGTGCAAGAGACCCAGTACTTC.